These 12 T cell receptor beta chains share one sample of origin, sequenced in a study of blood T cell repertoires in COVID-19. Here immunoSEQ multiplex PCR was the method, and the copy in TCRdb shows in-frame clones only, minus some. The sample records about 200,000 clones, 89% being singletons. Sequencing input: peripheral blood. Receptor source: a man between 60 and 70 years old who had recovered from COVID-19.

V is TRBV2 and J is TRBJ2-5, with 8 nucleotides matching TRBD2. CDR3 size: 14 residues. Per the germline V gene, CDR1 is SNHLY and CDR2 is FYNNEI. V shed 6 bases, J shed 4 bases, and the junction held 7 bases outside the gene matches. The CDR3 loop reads CASREERGRETQYF. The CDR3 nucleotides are TGTGCCAGCAGGGAGGAGCGGGGGAGAGAGACCCAGTACTTC.

The CDR3 reads CASSLLLNYEQYF. CDR3 nucleotide sequence: TGTGCCAGCAGCTTATTACTTAACTACGAGCAGTACTTC. The V and J genes are TRBV7-3 and TRBJ2-7, with no clear D. Germline V lookup: CDR1 SGHTA, CDR2 FQGTGA. V was pared by 2 bases and J by 3 bases, with 8 bases between. The CDR3 runs to 13 residues. Looking up the rest from reference TRBV7-3 and TRBJ2-7 gives the full variable domain: GAGVSQTPSNKVTEKGKYVELRCDPISGHTALYWYRQSLGQGPEFLIYFQGTGAADDSGLPNDRFFAVRPEGSVSTLKIQRTERGDSAVYLCASSLLLNYEQYFGPGTRLTVT.

This chain's CDR3 is CASSLGQATDEQFF. The CDR3 DNA is TGTGCCAGCAGCCTGGGACAGGCGACCGATGAGCAGTTCTTC. The chain joins TRBV11-3 to TRBJ2-1; 8 positions agree with TRBD1. Trimming cost V 5 bases and J 8 bases; bases outside gene matches: 8. Germline CDR1 is SGHNT and CDR2 is YENEEA. This CDR3 region has 14 residues.

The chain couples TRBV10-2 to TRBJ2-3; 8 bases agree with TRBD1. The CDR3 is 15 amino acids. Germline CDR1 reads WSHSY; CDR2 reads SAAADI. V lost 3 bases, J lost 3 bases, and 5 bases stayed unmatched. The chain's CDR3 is CASSDPDRATDTQYF. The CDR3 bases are TGCGCCAGCAGTGATCCGGACAGGGCTACAGATACGCAGTATTTT.

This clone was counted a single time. In DNA, the CDR3 is TGTGCCAGCAGGGGGACAGACACTGAAGCTTTCTTT. This sequence encodes CASRGTDTEAFF. The chain recombines TRBV28 with TRBJ1-1; TRBD1 matches 7 bases. CDR1 is MDHEN and CDR2 is SYDVKM in the germline V gene. The CDR3 totals 12 residues. V gave up 6 bases and J gave up 3 bases; unmatched junction bases: 1.

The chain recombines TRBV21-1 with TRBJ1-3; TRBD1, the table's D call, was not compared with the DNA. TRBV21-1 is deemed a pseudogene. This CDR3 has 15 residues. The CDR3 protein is CASSKDADSGNTIYF. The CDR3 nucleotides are TGTGCCAGCAGCAAAGACGCAGACTCTGGAAACACCATATATTTT.

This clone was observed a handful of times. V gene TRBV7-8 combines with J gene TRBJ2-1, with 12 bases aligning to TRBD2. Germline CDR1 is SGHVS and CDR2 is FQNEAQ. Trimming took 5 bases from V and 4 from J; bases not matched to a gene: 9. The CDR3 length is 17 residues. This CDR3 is CASSRAPSGRGYNEQFF. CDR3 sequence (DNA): TGTGCCAGCAGCCGAGCTCCTAGCGGGAGGGGGTACAATGAGCAGTTCTTC.

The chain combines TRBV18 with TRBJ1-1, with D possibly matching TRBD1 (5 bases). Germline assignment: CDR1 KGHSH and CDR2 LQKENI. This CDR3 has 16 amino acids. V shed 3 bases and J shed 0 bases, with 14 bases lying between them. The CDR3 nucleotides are TGTGCCAGCTCACCGTCGCCCGGGGGGGTGAACACTGAAGCTTTCTTT. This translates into CASSPSPGGVNTEAFF.

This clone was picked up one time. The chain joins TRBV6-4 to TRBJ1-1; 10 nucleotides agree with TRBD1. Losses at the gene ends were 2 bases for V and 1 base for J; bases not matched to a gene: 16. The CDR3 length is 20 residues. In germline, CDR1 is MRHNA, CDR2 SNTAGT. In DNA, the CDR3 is TGTGCCAGCAGTGACCCCTATCATTTCGACAGGGGGCAAAAGAACACTGAAGCTTTCTTT. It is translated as CASSDPYHFDRGQKNTEAFF.

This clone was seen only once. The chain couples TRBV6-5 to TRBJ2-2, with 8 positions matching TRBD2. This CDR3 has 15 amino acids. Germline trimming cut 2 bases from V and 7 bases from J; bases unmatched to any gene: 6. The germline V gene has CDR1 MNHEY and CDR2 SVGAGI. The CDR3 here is CASSYSGGRGGELFF. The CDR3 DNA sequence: TGTGCCAGCAGTTACAGCGGGGGTAGGGGCGGGGAGCTGTTTTTT.

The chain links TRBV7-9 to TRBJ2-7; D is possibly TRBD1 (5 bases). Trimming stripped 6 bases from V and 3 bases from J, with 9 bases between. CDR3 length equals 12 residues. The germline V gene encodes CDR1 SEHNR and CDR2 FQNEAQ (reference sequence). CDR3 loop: CASSRQIYEQYF. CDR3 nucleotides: TGTGCCAGCAGTAGACAGATCTACGAGCAGTACTTC.

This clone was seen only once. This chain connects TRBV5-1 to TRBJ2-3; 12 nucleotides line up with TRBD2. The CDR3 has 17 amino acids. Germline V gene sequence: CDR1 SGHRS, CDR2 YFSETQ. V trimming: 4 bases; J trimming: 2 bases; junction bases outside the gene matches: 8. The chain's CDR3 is CASSPNGLAGTTDTQYF. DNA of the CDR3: TGCGCCAGCAGCCCCAACGGACTAGCGGGGACCACAGATACGCAGTATTTT.